Given below is one T cell receptor beta chain in context. Its antigen is unidentified. The V end lost 7 bases, the J end lost 0 bases, and 9 bases lay between the germline ends. The CDR3 covers 13 residues. From germline, CDR1 is SNHLY and CDR2 FYNNEI. The data belong to a study of immune evolution from preneoplasia to lung adenocarcinoma. General observations from the study: KRAS-mutant nodules had the highest T cell clonality.

The assay was immunoSEQ multiplex PCR, and TCRdb's table has in-frame clones only and misses some. Among roughly 7,300 clones listed, 74% were seen once. Nucleic acids came from premalignant or tumor cells enriched by macro-dissection. The chain has TRBV2 and TRBJ1-1, with D unclear. The sequence came from an older donor with lung adenocarcinoma. Some clones in this sample may be carry-over from other donors' samples. Sequencing was done on a sample of FFPE atypical adenomatous hyperplasia tissue from the lung. Subset specified: atypical adenomatous hyperplasia (AAH), lung preneoplasia. The CDR3 spells CASTFRLNTEAFF. CDR3 DNA: TGTGCCAGCACCTTTAGACTGAACACTGAAGCTTTCTTT.